This T cell receptor (beta chain) was captured in a study of memory CD4+ T cells and cytomegalovirus serostatus. Study-level findings and limits: A US-trained random forest predicted CMV serostatus with median AUC approximately 0.9.

Details on this clone: What it binds is unknown.

Single viable CD3+CD4+CD8-CD45RO+ cells were sorted as the memory CD4+ T cells. Total CD4+ T cells were enriched by CD4 positive selection. Measured with immunoSEQ multiplex PCR; TCRdb has only the in-frame clones, and not every one. The table records about 45,000 clones, about 78% of them present only once. Trimming shortened V by 1 base and J by 0 bases, and 13 bases separated the two germline ends. The CDR3 runs to 17 residues. The germline CDR1 and CDR2 sequences are LGHNA and YNFKEQ. The clonotype originates from an adult in good health and CMV-seronegative. The chain combines TRBV4-2 with TRBJ1-5; D is uncertain. Sequences were obtained from memory CD4+ T cells from blood. DNA for the CDR3: TGTGCCAGCAGCCAAGTTTACGGGGTAATTAGCAATCAGCCCCAGCATTTT. It codes for CASSQVYGVISNQPQHF.